Shown below are 11 T cell receptor beta chains from a single sample sequenced in a study of vaccination effects on CD4 cells after COVID-19. This table comes from immunoSEQ multiplex PCR, and its TCRdb copy is limited to in-frame clones, with some not included. This table has nearly 45,000 clones, approximately 70% appearing once. Before sequencing took place, the ViraFEST assay used viral peptide pools to expand antigen-specific CD4+ T cells. CD4+ T cells were isolated after about nine days of culture. SARS-CoV-2 infection was confirmed by PCR in the person between March and December 2020. No antigen has been identified for these receptors. The material sequenced was CD4+ T cells from PBMCs cultured with a peptide pool, taken before COVID-19 vaccination. The receptors were gathered from a human donor who had a prior SARS-CoV-2 infection.

The DNA of the CDR3 is TGTGCCTCGAGCCTGACCGAGTATGGTACGCAGTATTTT. Its protein is CASSLTEYGTQYF. The genes are TRBV30 and TRBJ2-3; no clear D. V was cut by 7 bases and J by 8 bases, with 19 bases left in between. From germline, CDR1 is GTSNPN and CDR2 SVGIG (reference sequence). CDR3 size: 13 residues. Full variable domain (missing parts from reference TRBV30 and TRBJ2-3): SQTIHQWPATLVQPVGSPLSLECTVEGTSNPNLYWYRQAAGRGLQLLFYSVGIGQISSEVPQNLSASRPQDRQFILSSKKLLLSDSGFYLCASSLTEYGTQYFGPGTRLTVL.

The rearrangement uses TRBV7-2 and TRBJ1-2; no definite D call. The V end lost 3 bases, the J end lost 5 bases, and 13 bases lay between the germline ends. CDR1 is SGHTA, CDR2 FQGNSA, per germline. The CDR3 is made up of 14 amino acids. This CDR3 reads CASSFGRTLYGYTF. In DNA form, the CDR3 reads TGTGCCAGCAGCTTTGGCCGGACTTTGTATGGCTACACCTTC.

This sequence joins TRBV7-9 and TRBJ1-4, with 7 bases fitting TRBD1. Germline V CDR1 and CDR2: SEHNR, FQNEAQ (reference sequence). V shed 4 bases, J shed 6 bases, and the junction held 2 bases outside the gene matches. The CDR3 is 13 residues long. The DNA of the CDR3 is TGTGCCAGCAGCTCCACAGGGGATGAAAAACTGTTTTTT. This gives the protein CASSSTGDEKLFF.

This chain uses TRBV5-1 with TRBJ2-2; the match to TRBD1 covers 7 bases. The germline CDR1 and CDR2 sequences are SGHRS and YFSETQ. This CDR3 contains 16 residues. The trim removed 3 bases at V and 6 bases at J, leaving 11 bases unmatched. This CDR3 reads CASSSAATGIAGELFF. In nucleotides, the CDR3 is TGCGCCAGCAGCTCTGCTGCGACAGGGATCGCCGGGGAGCTGTTTTTT.

J is TRBJ2-7 and V is TRBV3-1 (or the pseudogene TRBV3-2); the D is unclear. V shed 0 bases and J shed 0 bases, with 6 bases lying between them. The CDR3 runs to 14 residues. Germline CDR1 and CDR2: LGHDT and YNNKEL (reference sequence). The CDR3 nucleotides are TGTGCCAGCAGCCAAGATTTGACCTCCTACGAGCAGTACTTC. The encoded protein is CASSQDLTSYEQYF.

The J gene is TRBJ1-1, the V gene TRBV7-2; a weak D match, TRBD1 (6 bases). V was trimmed by 4 bases and J by 4 bases, leaving 19 bases between them. The germline gives CDR1 SGHTA, CDR2 FQGNSA. This CDR3 spans 16 amino acids. The CDR3 loop is CASSSMAGTTGTEAFF. The CDR3 DNA follows: TGTGCCAGCAGCTCCATGGCCGGGACAACCGGCACTGAAGCTTTCTTT.

The chain links TRBV6-5 to TRBJ1-1; D perhaps matches TRBD1 (5 bases). Per germline, CDR1 MNHEY and CDR2 SVGAGI. V was cut by 7 bases and J by 4 bases, with 13 bases left in between. The CDR3 covers 13 residues. The CDR3 region has the DNA TGTGCCAGCATATTAGGGACGGGCACTGAAGCTTTCTTT. It specifies CASILGTGTEAFF.

This chain joins TRBV6-1 and TRBJ2-7; either TRBD1 or TRBD2 may supply D (5 bases each). This CDR3 has 14 amino acids. Germline V lookup: CDR1 MNHNS, CDR2 SASEGT. Trimming took 1 base from V and 9 from J, leaving 16 bases between them. The CDR3 DNA reads as TGTGCCAGCAGTGAAGTTAGGGACCTCGGACGGCAGTACTTC. It is translated as CASSEVRDLGRQYF.

The chain couples TRBV7-9 to TRBJ1-1; a weak D match, TRBD1 (5 bases). This CDR3 comprises 15 residues. Germline CDR1 reads SEHNR; CDR2 reads FQNEAQ (reference sequence). V shed 4 bases and J shed 5 bases, with 17 bases lying between them. CDR3 loop: CASSSTGTGGTEAFF. The CDR3 nucleotides read TGTGCCAGCAGCTCCACCGGGACTGGGGGGACTGAAGCTTTCTTT.

A single count supports this clone. The J gene is TRBJ2-5, the V gene TRBV5-1; the match to TRBD1 covers 9 bases. From germline, CDR1 is SGHRS and CDR2 YFSETQ. V dropped 4 bases and J dropped 4; count of bases not matched to a gene: 5. The CDR3 loop spans 14 amino acids. The CDR3 DNA reads TGCGCCAGCAGCCAGCCGGGACAGGGAGAGACCCAGTACTTC. Its protein is CASSQPGQGETQYF.

The DNA for the CDR3 is TGTGCCAGCAGCGTAGCCCGCCCCTATCGGGAGACCCAGTACTTC. Its protein is CASSVARPYRETQYF. The chain employs TRBV9 and TRBJ2-5, with D unclear. Germline V gives CDR1 SGDLS, CDR2 YYNGEE. This CDR3 is built from 15 residues. Trimming pared 0 bases from V and 5 bases from J, leaving 14 bases between.